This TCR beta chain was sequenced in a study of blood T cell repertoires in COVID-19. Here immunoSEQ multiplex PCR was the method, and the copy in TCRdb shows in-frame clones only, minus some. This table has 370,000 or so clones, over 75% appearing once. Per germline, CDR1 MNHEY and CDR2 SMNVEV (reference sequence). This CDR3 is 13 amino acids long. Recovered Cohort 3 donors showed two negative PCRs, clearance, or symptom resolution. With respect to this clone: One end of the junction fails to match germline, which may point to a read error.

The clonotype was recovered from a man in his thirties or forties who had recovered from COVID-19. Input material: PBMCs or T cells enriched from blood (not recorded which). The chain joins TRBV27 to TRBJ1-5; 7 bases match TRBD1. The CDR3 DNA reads TGTGCCAACAGTGTACAGGGGTATCAGCCCCAGCATTTT. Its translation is CANSVQGYQPQHF.